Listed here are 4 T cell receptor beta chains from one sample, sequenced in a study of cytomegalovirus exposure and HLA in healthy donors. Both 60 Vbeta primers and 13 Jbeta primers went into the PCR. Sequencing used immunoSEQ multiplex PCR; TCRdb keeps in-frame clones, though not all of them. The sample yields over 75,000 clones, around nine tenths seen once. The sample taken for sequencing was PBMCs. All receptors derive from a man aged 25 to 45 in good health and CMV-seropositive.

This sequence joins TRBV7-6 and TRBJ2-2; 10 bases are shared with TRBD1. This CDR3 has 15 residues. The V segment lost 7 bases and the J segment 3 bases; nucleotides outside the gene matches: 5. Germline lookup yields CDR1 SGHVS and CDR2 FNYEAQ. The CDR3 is CASTLGTGDTGELFF. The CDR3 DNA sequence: TGTGCCAGCACCCTCGGGACAGGGGACACCGGGGAGCTGTTTTTT. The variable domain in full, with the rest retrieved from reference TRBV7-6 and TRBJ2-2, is GAGVSQSPRYKVTKRGQDVALRCDPISGHVSLYWYRQALGQGPEFLTYFNYEAQQDKSGLPNDRFSAERPEGSISTLTIQRTEQRDSAMYRCASTLGTGDTGELFFGEGSRLTVL.

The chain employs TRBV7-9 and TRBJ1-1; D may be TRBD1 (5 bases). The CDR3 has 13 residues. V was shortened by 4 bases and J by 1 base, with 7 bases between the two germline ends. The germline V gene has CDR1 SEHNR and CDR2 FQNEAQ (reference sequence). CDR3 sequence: CASSYQGNTEAFF. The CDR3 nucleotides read TGTGCCAGCAGCTACCAGGGGAACACTGAAGCTTTCTTT.

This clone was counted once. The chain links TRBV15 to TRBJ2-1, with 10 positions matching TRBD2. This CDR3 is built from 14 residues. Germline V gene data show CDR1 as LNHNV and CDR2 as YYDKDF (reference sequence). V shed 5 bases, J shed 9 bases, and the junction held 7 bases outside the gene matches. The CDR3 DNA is TGTGCCACCAGCGGGCTAGCGGGAGTTAGTGAGCAGTTCTTC. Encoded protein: CATSGLAGVSEQFF.

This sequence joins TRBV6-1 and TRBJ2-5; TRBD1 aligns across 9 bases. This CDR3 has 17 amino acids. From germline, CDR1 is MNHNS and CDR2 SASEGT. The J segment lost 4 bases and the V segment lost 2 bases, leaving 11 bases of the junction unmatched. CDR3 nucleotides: TGTGCCAGCAGTGAAAAGGGGGAAGGACAGGGGATAGAGACCCAGTACTTC. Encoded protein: CASSEKGEGQGIETQYF.